This T cell receptor beta chain was recorded in a study of response to subunit inactivated influenza vaccine. Via MiXCR, TCRdb re-called the RT-PCR reads, giving one row per CDR3 protein. The repertoire includes 650,000 to 800,000 distinct CDR3 sequences, over 11% of them detected once, and 6.5% to 8.5% sits in the top ten. Germline values: CDR1 MNHNS, CDR2 SASEGT. This CDR3 has 13 residues. The junction had 5 bases not matched to a gene; V was cut back by 7 bases and J by 6 bases. The table lists this clonotype with many counts. Antigen unknown. General study results and limits: Authors suggested that a seasonal influenza vaccination recruits few new T cells each time.

The chain has TRBV6-1 and TRBJ2-7, with TRBD1 matching 11 bases. Specimen: PBMCs from blood, collected 14 to 15 days before vaccination. The receptor was isolated from a middle-aged man who received an inactivated influenza vaccine. CDR3 in DNA: TGTGCCAGCAAGGACAGGGGGCGCGGCGAGCAGTACTTC. Amino acids: CASKDRGRGEQYF.